The rows below give T cell receptor beta chains drawn from one sample of a study of blood T cell repertoires in COVID-19. TCRdb keeps only in-frame clones here, not all; method: immunoSEQ multiplex PCR. Among about 230,000 clones listed, approximately 84% were seen once. Material: peripheral blood. Receptors were obtained from a man aged 50 to 60 with COVID-19, enrolled during active disease. Each CDR3 is given with its conserved first and last residue. The D gene is left open where the match is weak. Clone size is stated in some rows and not others, as once, few, many or a class when expanded.

abundance: -
d_gene: -
v_gene: TRBV7-6
j_gene: TRBJ2-7
CDR3aa: CASSLEEGGSYEQYF
CDR3nt: TGTGCCAGCAGCTTAGAAGAGGGTGGCTCCTACGAGCAGTACTTC

abundance: -
d_gene: -
v_gene: TRBV2
j_gene: TRBJ1-5
CDR3aa: CASSENPGWLENQPQHF
CDR3nt: TGTGCCAGCAGCGAAAATCCGGGTTGGTTAGAGAATCAGCCCCAGCATTTT

abundance: -
d_gene: -
v_gene: TRBV11-1
j_gene: TRBJ2-3
CDR3aa: CASSPMTDTDTQYF
CDR3nt: TGTGCCAGCAGCCCGATGACTGACACAGATACGCAGTATTTT

abundance: -
d_gene: -
v_gene: TRBV15
j_gene: TRBJ1-1
CDR3aa: CATSRVRRGDTEAFF
CDR3nt: TGTGCCACCAGCAGAGTACGACGGGGGGACACTGAAGCTTTCTTT

abundance: -
d_gene: -
v_gene: TRBV20-1
j_gene: TRBJ1-1
CDR3aa: CSASPRGTEAFF
CDR3nt: TGCAGTGCTAGTCCCAGAGGAACTGAAGCTTTCTTT

abundance: -
d_gene: TRBD1
v_gene: TRBV11-2
j_gene: TRBJ2-5
CDR3aa: CASSLGQSTKGTQYF
CDR3nt: TGTGCCAGCAGCTTGGGACAGTCTACTAAAGGGACCCAGTACTTC

abundance: -
d_gene: -
v_gene: TRBV11-3
j_gene: TRBJ1-1
CDR3aa: CASSLVFNTEAFF
CDR3nt: TGTGCCAGCAGCTTAGTCTTTAACACTGAAGCTTTCTTT

abundance: few
d_gene: -
v_gene: TRBV5-4
j_gene: TRBJ1-2
CDR3aa: CASSLNSYGYTF
CDR3nt: TGTGCCAGCAGCTTGAACTCCTATGGCTACACCTTC

abundance: once
d_gene: -
v_gene: TRBV19
j_gene: TRBJ1-1
CDR3aa: CASSIENSSSPNTEAFF
CDR3nt: TGTGCCAGTAGTATAGAGAACAGCTCCTCTCCGAACACTGAAGCTTTCTTT

abundance: once
d_gene: TRBD1
v_gene: TRBV6-2/TRBV6-3
j_gene: TRBJ2-5
CDR3aa: CASSKQQGAYLETQYF
CDR3nt: TGTGCCAGCAGCAAGCAACAGGGGGCTTATTTAGAGACCCAGTACTTC

abundance: -
d_gene: -
v_gene: TRBV9
j_gene: TRBJ2-2
CDR3aa: CASRRQGGGELFF
CDR3nt: TGTGCCAGCAGACGCCAGGGGGGCGGGGAGCTGTTTTTT

abundance: -
d_gene: -
v_gene: TRBV5-1
j_gene: TRBJ1-3
CDR3aa: CASRALEVPGNTIYF
CDR3nt: TGCGCCAGCCGAGCGTTGGAGGTTCCTGGAAACACCATATATTTT

abundance: -
d_gene: -
v_gene: TRBV19
j_gene: TRBJ1-6
CDR3aa: CASRKQAGNNSPLHF
CDR3nt: TGTGCCAGTAGAAAACAAGCGGGTAATAATTCACCCCTCCACTTT

abundance: -
d_gene: TRBD1
v_gene: TRBV28
j_gene: TRBJ1-6
CDR3aa: CASSFRGRGPLHF
CDR3nt: TGTGCCAGCAGTTTCAGGGGGCGGGGACCCCTCCACTTT

abundance: -
d_gene: -
v_gene: TRBV6-2/TRBV6-3
j_gene: TRBJ1-5
CDR3aa: CASSYSPGQLNQPQHF
CDR3nt: TGTGCCAGCAGTTACTCTCCCGGACAGCTAAATCAGCCCCAGCATTTT

abundance: -
d_gene: TRBD1
v_gene: TRBV10-3
j_gene: TRBJ2-1
CDR3aa: CAIKPNGQENNEQFF
CDR3nt: TGTGCCATCAAGCCGAACGGACAGGAAAACAATGAGCAGTTCTTC

abundance: -
d_gene: -
v_gene: TRBV6-6
j_gene: TRBJ2-1
CDR3aa: CASMEDFSYNEQFF
CDR3nt: TGTGCCAGCATGGAGGATTTCTCCTACAATGAGCAGTTCTTC

abundance: -
d_gene: -
v_gene: TRBV7-7
j_gene: TRBJ1-1
CDR3aa: CASLGGQNTEAFF
CDR3nt: TGTGCCAGCTTGGGGGGGCAGAACACTGAAGCTTTCTTT

abundance: -
d_gene: -
v_gene: TRBV19
j_gene: TRBJ1-1
CDR3aa: CASREELNTEAFF
CDR3nt: TGTGCCAGTAGGGAGGAATTGAACACTGAAGCTTTCTTT

abundance: -
d_gene: -
v_gene: TRBV6-2/TRBV6-3
j_gene: TRBJ1-2
CDR3aa: CASSYSARGYTF
CDR3nt: TGTGCCAGCAGTTACTCGGCACGCGGCTACACCTTC

abundance: -
d_gene: -
v_gene: TRBV10-3
j_gene: TRBJ1-4
CDR3aa: CAISGGRSNEKLFF
CDR3nt: TGTGCCATCAGTGGGGGGAGGAGTAATGAAAAACTGTTTTTT

abundance: -
d_gene: TRBD1
v_gene: TRBV28
j_gene: TRBJ1-2
CDR3aa: CASSSGGAHYGYTF
CDR3nt: TGTGCCAGCAGCTCAGGGGGCGCACACTATGGCTACACCTTC

abundance: -
d_gene: -
v_gene: TRBV6-2/TRBV6-3
j_gene: TRBJ2-7
CDR3aa: CASSYGQHNNEQYF
CDR3nt: TGTGCCAGCAGTTACGGACAGCACAACAACGAGCAGTACTTC